What follows is one T cell receptor beta chain and its context. The antigen remains undetermined. The treatment here: some 20 received Ad26.COV2.S at low or high dose, single or two shots; roughly five received placebo; per-sample allocation not given. Sampling took place 63 days after the first vaccine or placebo injection. V lost 3 bases and J lost 6, with 12 bases in between. This CDR3 region has 13 residues. The germline gives CDR1 MNHEY, CDR2 SVGAGI. This entry comes from a study of Ad26.COV2.S vaccination and SARS-CoV-2 variants. Study-wide context: In the study, Ad26.COV2.S was injected intramuscularly once, or twice 56 days apart. Study results and limitations: Vaccine recipients surpassed placebo recipients in spike-specific TCR breadth.

Produced via immunoSEQ multiplex PCR; TCRdb's table is partial and in-frame only. Of around 420,000 clones in the sample, around 87% were seen once. The sequence was collected from a person between 18 and 59 years old who received the Ad26.COV2.S COVID-19 vaccine or a placebo. The sequencing here drew on peripheral blood, taken in a trial of Ad26.COV2.S vaccine versus placebo. The rearrangement joins TRBV6-5 to TRBJ2-7; no firm D call. The CDR3 protein is CASSYDVQLEQYF. The CDR3 DNA reads TGTGCCAGCAGTTATGATGTCCAGCTCGAGCAGTACTTC.